This TCR beta chain was profiled in a study of T cell responses to AZD1222 COVID-19 vaccine listed by TCRdb under 2021. Regarding the research as a whole: AZD1222 recipients with second doses at about 4 weeks or about 12 weeks were pooled, because spike-specific TCR depth and breadth did not differ between schedules. A total of over 230 trial participants underwent TCR sequencing, of whom about 200 had received two doses of AZD1222 and some 25 had received two doses of the MenACWY control vaccine. Trial participants were enrolled by age into subgroups of 18-55, 56-69 and 70-plus years, and around 140, 26 and 57 TCR-sequenced participants, respectively, were included in these subgroups. Overall study outcomes, separate from this receptor: The whole spike protein was spanned by vaccine-associated CD4 TCRs, and dominant responses were seen in regions 160-218 and 743-854. In the small 56-69-year group, the increase in depth fell short of significance, most likely because of low power. Because no samples from the day 14 peak response were available, repertoires could be characterized only after the peak T cell response. Participants were mostly white British and included more females than males, and it was suggested by the authors that clonal diversity may have been underestimated. Conclusions about previously exposed vaccinees were limited because only six AZD1222 recipients were SARS-CoV-2 seropositive at baseline. After two AZD1222 doses, both the breadth and the depth of spike-specific TCRs were significantly higher than at day 0 and than in MenACWY recipients. Reportedly, close to half of the unique spike-specific TCRs recognized epitopes lying outside the regions that are mutated in the B.1.351 and B.1.1.7 variants.

The CDR3 regions of human TCRbeta chains were subjected to immunosequencing. The study's own analysis went as follows. Repertoire TCRs were matched against a reference library of SARS-CoV-2-specific TCRs generated with the MIRA antigen-specificity platform. Breadth was defined as the fraction of unique TCRs that were SARS-CoV-2-associated. Depth was defined as the fraction of total T cells that were SARS-CoV-2-associated. Using the MIRA data, each spike-specific TCR was mapped to the spike region that the TCR reacts to and placed in a CD4 or CD8 class. Log10-transformed breadth and depth values were compared by one-way ANOVA with Sidak's multiple comparisons tests. In its TCRdb copy, this immuneACCESS table keeps in-frame sequences only and misses some clones. Where compared with another copy, unresolved V genes explain less than half of these, and the others have no known cause. That table furnishes V, J and clone size, whereas the DNA furnished D and trimming. A total of roughly 170,000 clones appear in this sample, 70% to 90% of them only once. Roughly 0.5% of the sample is in the top ten clones.

Cut back by 3 bases and 1 base, the V and J ends lie 6 bases apart. The CDR3 spans 13 residues, from the cysteine through the phenylalanine. CDR3 DNA is the only sequence kept; it has 39 bases, read in frame from the first base. As to this clone: Its cognate antigen has yet to be identified. The record has no base qualities; no much larger clone is one base away.

Explained via the paper, the time point label denotes: baseline before first vaccination. The vaccinee samples were drawn from two UK trials, COV001 and COV002, one of which was a single-blind randomized controlled phase 2/3 trial testing AZD1222 (ChAdOx1 nCoV-19) in healthy adults. Trial participant PBMC samples were collected at day 0 and day 28 after the second dose for TCRbeta chain sequencing. This material consisted of peripheral blood, taken on day 0 of AZD1222 vaccination. This receptor was taken from an adult in good health. This sequence uses TRBV12-3 or TRBV12-4 and TRBJ1-1; the D gene is unclear. This receptor carries the CDR3 CASSFHGNTEAFF. The DNA sequence reads TGTGCCAGCAGTTTTCACGGGAACACTGAAGCTTTCTTT.